These T cell receptor beta chains were read from a single sample in a study of blood T cell repertoires in COVID-19. Clones were read by immunoSEQ multiplex PCR, and TCRdb kept only the in-frame ones, dropping some. The repertoire has more than 60,000 clones, around 87% of them found once; the top ten carry 6% to 8.5%. The sample consisted of peripheral blood. Every receptor here comes from a man aged 60 to 69 with acute or convalescent COVID-19. CDR3s include the opening cysteine and the closing phenylalanine or tryptophan. The D gene is left open where the match is weak.

v_gene	d_gene	CDR3aa
TRBV6-1	NA	CASSERSHGEKLFF
TRBV6-6	NA	CASSYFPAGLNSPLHF
TRBV6-2/TRBV6-3	NA	CASSNPLQPQHF
TRBV7-9	TRBD2	CASSRLASSTDTQYF
TRBV5-6	NA	CASSPSRSGNTIYF
TRBV19	TRBD2	CASSNSGGVVYTQYF
TRBV7-3	TRBD1	CASHRDRDTEAFF
TRBV4-1	NA	CASSPSGSWETQYF
TRBV6-9	NA	CASSPHAGEGGTDTQYF
TRBV20-1	TRBD1	CSAIDPQGAGGYTF
TRBV20-1	NA	CSPRGGETQYF
TRBV7-3	NA	CASSLMGASSYEQYF
TRBV7-2	TRBD2	CASSSQAGGPYEQYF
TRBV4-3	NA	CASSQERGIYEQYF
TRBV19	TRBD1	CASSDIRRDRQGAFF
TRBV5-5	NA	CASSLGLGPIQETQYF
TRBV6-5	TRBD1	CASSAGTGLNQPQHF